Shown below are 18 T cell receptor beta chains from a single sample sequenced in a study of cytomegalovirus exposure and HLA in healthy donors. 60 Vbeta and 13 Jbeta primers were used in PCR. Profiled with immunoSEQ multiplex PCR; TCRdb holds only in-frame clones, not every one. The repertoire consists of just over 150,000 clones, with nearly 80% occurring once and the leading ten covering approximately 3.1%. Sequencing was performed on PBMCs. The receptors here all came from a woman between 35 and 50 years old in good health and CMV-seronegative.

This rearrangement joins TRBV15 to TRBJ1-4; no definite D call. Trimming pared 1 base from V and 0 bases from J, leaving 6 bases between. This CDR3 is built from 15 residues. Germline CDR1 reads LNHNV; CDR2 reads YYDKDF (reference sequence). This CDR3 reads CATSRGGSTNEKLFF. The CDR3 DNA reads as TGTGCCACCAGCAGAGGAGGGTCAACTAATGAAAAACTGTTTTTT.

The chain combines TRBV5-4 with TRBJ2-3; D unresolved. Germline V lookup: CDR1 SGHNT, CDR2 YYREEE (reference sequence). Trimming pared 2 bases from V and 2 bases from J, leaving 9 bases between. This CDR3 spans 14 amino acids. The CDR3 nucleotides read TGTGCCAGCAGCTTTGAAGAGTTCACAGATACGCAGTATTTT. Translating gives CASSFEEFTDTQYF.

This clone was recorded a few times. The rearrangement uses TRBV28 and TRBJ1-5, with D uncertain. Trimming shortened V by 8 bases and J by 0 bases, and 8 bases separated the two germline ends. CDR1 and CDR2 from the germline V gene are MDHEN and SYDVKM. The CDR3 sequence is 13 residues long. The CDR3 coding sequence is TGTGCCAGCTGGCAACATAGCAATCAGCCCCAGCATTTT. Translating it yields CASWQHSNQPQHF.

The chain combines TRBV6-5 with TRBJ1-2; D not resolved. Germline V gene lookup returns CDR1 MNHEY and CDR2 SVGAGI. V lost 5 bases to trimming and J lost 4 bases, with 11 bases between them. This CDR3 region has 13 residues. CDR3 nucleotides: TGTGCCAGCAGTCTAGACGGTACCTATGGCTACACCTTC. Translation gives CASSLDGTYGYTF.

The V gene is TRBV2, the J gene TRBJ2-1; D may be TRBD1 (6 bases). Germline V lookup: CDR1 SNHLY, CDR2 FYNNEI. The V gene lost 7 bases and the J gene lost 4 bases, with 11 bases spanning the gap. The CDR3 covers 13 residues. The DNA for the CDR3 is TGTGCCAGCACTAGACAGGAATACAATGAGCAGTTCTTC. It codes for CASTRQEYNEQFF.

The chain recombines TRBV5-4 with TRBJ2-3, with 7 bases matching TRBD1. This CDR3 comprises 15 residues. V dropped 4 bases and J dropped 1; count of bases not matched to a gene: 6. The germline gives CDR1 SGHNT, CDR2 YYREEE (reference sequence). The CDR3 region is CASSRGQAGTDTQYF. CDR3 DNA: TGTGCCAGCAGCCGAGGACAGGCTGGCACAGATACGCAGTATTTT.

V gene TRBV7-3 combines with J gene TRBJ1-1; D gene ambiguous. The CDR3 is made up of 13 amino acids. Germline V gene data show CDR1 as SGHTA and CDR2 as FQGTGA. V lost 8 bases and J 2 bases, leaving 12 bases between the germline ends. DNA of the CDR3: TGTGCCAGCGGCCGTATCGTTAACACTGAAGCTTTCTTT. Encoded protein: CASGRIVNTEAFF. Full variable domain (rest looked up from reference TRBV7-3 and TRBJ1-1): GAGVSQTPSNKVTEKGKYVELRCDPISGHTALYWYRQSLGQGPEFLIYFQGTGAADDSGLPNDRFFAVRPEGSVSTLKIQRTERGDSAVYLCASGRIVNTEAFFGQGTRLTVV.

The chain couples TRBV21-1 to TRBJ2-7; the table's D gene call, TRBD1, was not cross checked with the DNA. TRBV21-1 has pseudogene status. The CDR3 spans 15 residues. CDR3: CASSDRDRQQYEQYF. CDR3 DNA sequence: TGTGCCAGCAGCGACCGGGACAGGCAACAGTACGAGCAGTACTTC.

The chain links TRBV9 to TRBJ2-6; TRBD2 matches 7 bases. The CDR3 runs to 17 residues. The germline V gene encodes CDR1 SGDLS and CDR2 YYNGEE. V gave up 5 bases and J gave up 4 bases; unmatched junction bases: 12. The CDR3 here is CASRDPREGRGANVLTF. The CDR3 nucleotides are TGTGCCAGCAGAGACCCCAGGGAGGGTAGGGGGGCCAACGTCCTGACTTTC.

This chain connects TRBV2 to TRBJ1-2; TRBD1 agrees at 7 bases. Germline CDR1 and CDR2: SNHLY and FYNNEI. The CDR3 is made up of 14 amino acids. The V gene end was trimmed by 10 bases and the J gene end by 8 bases; junction bases not matched to a gene: 16. The CDR3 DNA follows: TGTGCCACCCCCCGAGGGGGCGATGTTAGGGGCTACACCTTC. This encodes CATPRGGDVRGYTF. The complete variable domain, with remaining parts taken from reference TRBV2 and TRBJ1-2, reads EPEVTQTPSHQVTQMGQEVILRCVPISNHLYFYWYRQILGQKVEFLVSFYNNEISEKSEIFDDQFSVERPDGSNFTLKIRSTKLEDSAMYFCATPRGGDVRGYTFGSGTRLTVV.

The chain joins TRBV10-2 to TRBJ1-1; D perhaps matches TRBD1 (5 bases). This CDR3 comprises 13 residues. CDR1 WSHSY and CDR2 SAAADI come from the germline V gene. Trimming pared 4 bases from V and 6 bases from J, leaving 12 bases between. DNA for the CDR3: TGCGCCAGCAGTGGAGCGGGGGAGCCTGAAGCTTTCTTT. Amino acid sequence: CASSGAGEPEAFF.

This clone has just a few counts. The gene calls are TRBV9 and TRBJ2-3; 12 bases are shared with TRBD2. V shed 1 base and J 0 bases; nucleotides not matched to a gene: 3. The V gene's germline CDR1 is SGDLS and CDR2 YYNGEE. The CDR3 is 17 amino acids. The DNA of the CDR3 is TGTGCCAGCAGCGTAACTAGCGGGGGGAGTAGCACAGATACGCAGTATTTT. Its translation is CASSVTSGGSSTDTQYF.

V is TRBV2 and J is TRBJ2-7, with D possibly being TRBD1 (6 bases). Germline CDR1 and CDR2: SNHLY and FYNNEI. The CDR3 totals 12 residues. Trimming cost V 5 bases and J 3 bases, with 8 bases left between them. Here the CDR3 DNA reads TGTGCCAGCAGTACAGGGCTCTACGAGCAGTACTTC. It codes for CASSTGLYEQYF.

The chain combines TRBV4-2 with TRBJ2-1, with 7 bases identical to TRBD2. After removal of 0 bases from V and 2 bases from J, the junction contained 4 bases not matched to a gene. The CDR3 runs 16 residues. CDR1 LGHNA and CDR2 YNFKEQ come from the germline V gene. The CDR3 sequence: CASSQDGGGTYNEQFF. DNA of the CDR3: TGTGCCAGCAGCCAAGATGGCGGGGGTACCTACAATGAGCAGTTCTTC.

The CDR3 is CASSPYVTYNEQFF. In nucleotides, the CDR3 is TGTGCCAGCAGCCCCTATGTTACCTACAATGAGCAGTTCTTC. V gene TRBV7-9 combines with J gene TRBJ2-1; D is ambiguous. The length of the CDR3 is 14 residues. Deletions cut 5 bases from V and 2 bases from J, with 10 bases between. From germline, CDR1 is SEHNR and CDR2 FQNEAQ (reference sequence).

This clone showed up just once. This chain joins TRBV19 and TRBJ2-7; the D is unclear. Trimming removed 1 base from V and 1 base from J, with 11 bases in between. The length of the CDR3 is 15 residues. Germline CDR1 reads LNHDA; CDR2 reads SQIVND (reference sequence). Here the CDR3 reads CASSIALSISYEQYF. The DNA of the CDR3 is TGTGCCAGTAGTATAGCCCTGTCTATATCCTACGAGCAGTACTTC. Drawing the rest from reference TRBV19 and TRBJ2-7, the complete variable domain is DGGITQSPKYLFRKEGQNVTLSCEQNLNHDAMYWYRQDPGQGLRLIYYSQIVNDFQKGDIAEGYSVSREKKESFPLTVTSAQKNPTAFYLCASSIALSISYEQYFGPGTRLTVT.

The chain has TRBV18 and TRBJ2-2; 8 positions agree with TRBD1. The germline CDR1 and CDR2 sequences are KGHSH and LQKENI. The CDR3 length is 13 residues. V shed 5 bases, J shed 7 bases, and the junction held 3 bases outside the gene matches. The CDR3 here is CASSGQGGGELFF. The DNA for the CDR3 is TGTGCCAGCTCAGGACAGGGCGGCGGGGAGCTGTTTTTT.

This rearrangement joins TRBV6-5 to TRBJ2-7, with no clear D. This CDR3 is 14 amino acids long. Germline V gives CDR1 MNHEY, CDR2 SVGAGI. V gave up 5 bases and J gave up 3 bases, with 14 bases separating them. The CDR3 here is CASSPHLYHYEQYF. CDR3 DNA sequence: TGTGCCAGCAGTCCACACCTTTACCACTACGAGCAGTACTTC.